The TCR beta chain under discussion was sequenced for a study of PD-1 blockade in mismatch repair-deficient tumors. Study results and limitations: After pembrolizumab, tumor-resident clones rose rapidly, then generally contracted before radiologic responses.

Germline V gene lookup returns CDR1 SQVTM and CDR2 ANQGSEA. Trimming removed 4 bases from V and 2 bases from J, with 9 bases in between. This CDR3 is built from 13 residues. Time point given: approximately ten-day in vitro stimulation with candidate neoantigen peptide 7. Each of about seven ELISpot-reactive candidate peptides was used for roughly 10-day stimulation. TCRdb's table, derived via immunoSEQ multiplex PCR, lists solely in-frame clones and lacks some. Of 7,500 to 10,000 clones in the sample, over 80% were seen once. With regard to this clone: What it recognizes is unknown.

The specimen was cells cultured in vitro, collected from a patient treated with pembrolizumab. The chain combines TRBV29-1 with TRBJ2-1, with D possibly TRBD2 on 5 matching bases. The sequence was obtained from an adult with mismatch repair-deficient cancer. The CDR3 nucleotides read TGCAGCGTTGGATCGGGAACCTACAATGAGCAGTTCTTC. Translating gives CSVGSGTYNEQFF.